The clone carrying this T cell receptor beta chain was seen only a few times. Time point noted: patch test 3, about 24 weeks after DPC sensitization. Regarding treatment: therapeutic diphenylcyclopropenone sensitization with weekly scalp DPC. Those who donated were patients with alopecia, 18 to 70 years of age, and suitable for DPC. From whole blood left unfractionated, total RNA was extracted. The data derive from a study of human T cells and chemical hapten exposure. During construction of the library, unique molecular identifiers were attached to individual cDNA molecules for quantitative, reproducible TCR counting. TCRdb used MiXCR to reprocess the RACE reads, holding one entry per CDR3 protein. This table has more than 100,000 distinct CDR3 sequences, about 10% appearing once. Unmatched junction bases numbered 9, after V lost 1 base and J lost 5 bases. Germline loops: CDR1 SGHRS, CDR2 YFSETQ. The CDR3 covers 16 residues.

The chain has TRBV5-1 and TRBJ2-5; 9 nucleotides line up with TRBD2. This receptor was identified in a woman aged 45-60 years with alopecia areata. Some clones in this sample may be carry-over from other donors' samples. The sample consisted of whole blood, taken in connection with sensitization to the hapten diphenylcyclopropenone (DPC). CDR3 in DNA: TGCGCCAGCAGCTTGAACGCGGGGGGGCCAGGTGAGACCCAGTACTTC. As protein: CASSLNAGGPGETQYF.